A single sample is the source of the 13 T cell receptor beta chains below, sequenced in a study of shared clonotypes between healthy human individuals. Clones were read by immunoSEQ multiplex PCR, and TCRdb kept only the in-frame ones, dropping some. The table has about 340,000 clones, around 70% seen once. Sample: memory CD4+ T cells sorted from blood. Stated subset: CD45RA-negative fraction. The receptor source for this set is a man aged 25 to 40 in good health.

The chain is built from TRBV28 and TRBJ1-5; TRBD1 matches at 10 bases. The length of the CDR3 is 19 residues. After removal of 5 bases from V and 0 bases from J, the junction contained 13 bases not matched to a gene. Germline V lookup: CDR1 MDHEN, CDR2 SYDVKM. DNA for the CDR3: TGTGCCAGCAGTCCTGACTGGGGACAGGGGATAATTAGCAATCAGCCCCAGCATTTT. This gives the protein CASSPDWGQGIISNQPQHF.

This sequence joins TRBV28 and TRBJ1-4; weak D call: TRBD1 (6 bases). V shed 5 bases and J shed 7 bases, with 17 bases lying between them. Germline V gene sequence: CDR1 MDHEN, CDR2 SYDVKM. The CDR3 has 15 amino acids. CDR3 in DNA: TGTGCCAGCAGTGATCGCAGGGGATTGGGTGAAAAACTGTTTTTT. Translation: CASSDRRGLGEKLFF.

This rearrangement joins TRBV11-2 to TRBJ2-3; D is unclear. V lost 5 bases to trimming and J lost 2 bases, with 11 bases between them. This CDR3 comprises 14 residues. CDR1 and CDR2 (germline): SGHAT, FQNNGV. DNA of the CDR3: TGTGCCAGCAGCAAAGTTGGGTCCACAGATACGCAGTATTTT. This encodes CASSKVGSTDTQYF.

V and J are TRBV5-6 and TRBJ2-7, with TRBD1 matching 7 bases. The CDR3 has 15 amino acids. With 5 bases clipped from V and 4 bases from J, the junction kept 12 bases outside the gene matches. The germline CDR1 and CDR2 sequences are SGHDT and YYEEEE. The CDR3 DNA reads as TGTGCCAGCAGAACACACCCCGGGACAGAATACGAGCAGTACTTC. It encodes CASRTHPGTEYEQYF.

This clone was seen more than once but under ten times. The rearrangement joins TRBV5-1 to TRBJ2-2, with 11 bases that match TRBD2. Germline CDR1 and CDR2: SGHRS and YFSETQ. This CDR3 spans 17 amino acids. V lost 3 bases, J lost 1 base, and 5 bases stayed unmatched. CDR3 sequence (DNA): TGCGCCAGCAGCTCCGGGACTAGCGGAGGGAACACCGGGGAGCTGTTTTTT. Protein: CASSSGTSGGNTGELFF.

In its sample, this clone was seen a few times. V and J are TRBV7-2 and TRBJ2-3; D is unresolved. This CDR3 has 14 residues. Germline V CDR1 and CDR2: SGHTA, FQGNSA. The V end lost 3 bases, the J end lost 5 bases, and 12 bases lay between the germline ends. CDR3 bases: TGTGCCAGCAGCTTGGAGCGCCTAGTAGATACGCAGTATTTT. Amino acid sequence: CASSLERLVDTQYF.

Regarding this clone: The sample carries other DNA sequences with the same CDR3. V and J are TRBV4-1 and TRBJ2-7; 7 nucleotides line up with TRBD1. The CDR3 has 14 amino acids. Per the germline V gene, CDR1 is MGHRA and CDR2 is YSYEKL. Unmatched junction bases numbered 4, after V lost 4 bases and J lost 1 base. CDR3 bases: TGCGCCAGCAGCCGCCGGGACAGATCCTACGAGCAGTACTTC. Translation: CASSRRDRSYEQYF.

This chain links TRBV27 with TRBJ2-3; D not resolved. V gave up 7 bases and J gave up 3 bases, with 26 bases separating them. Germline-derived CDR1 and CDR2 are MNHEY and SMNVEV (reference sequence). CDR3 length: 18 amino acids. As DNA, the CDR3 is TGTGCCAGCACCCCCTTGGGCCAGCAGGCAGCTACTACAGATACGCAGTATTTT. Protein product: CASTPLGQQAATTDTQYF.

The CDR3 nucleotides are TGTGCCAGTAGTTCCACAGGGGGTCTTCCACCATCAAACTATGGCTACACCTTC. It encodes CASSSTGGLPPSNYGYTF. The chain couples TRBV19 to TRBJ1-2, with 8 bases matching TRBD1. Germline V lookup: CDR1 LNHDA, CDR2 SQIVND (reference sequence). With V trimmed by 5 bases and J by 2 bases, 16 bases remained unmatched. The length of the CDR3 is 18 residues. Combining the CDR3 with reference TRBV19 and TRBJ1-2 gives the whole variable domain DGGITQSPKYLFRKEGQNVTLSCEQNLNHDAMYWYRQDPGQGLRLIYYSQIVNDFQKGDIAEGYSVSREKKESFPLTVTSAQKNPTAFYLCASSSTGGLPPSNYGYTFGSGTRLTVV.

V and J are TRBV19 and TRBJ2-1, with TRBD1 identical over 8 bases. With 5 bases clipped from V and 7 bases from J, the junction kept 10 bases outside the gene matches. Germline CDR1 LNHDA, CDR2 SQIVND (reference sequence). The CDR3 consists of 15 residues. The CDR3, as DNA: TGTGCCAGTAGTTTTGGACAGGGTTCATTGAATGAGCAGTTCTTC. Its translation: CASSFGQGSLNEQFF.

The chain carries TRBV5-5 and TRBJ2-2; D is undetermined. In germline, CDR1 is SGHKS, CDR2 YYEKEE (reference sequence). Trimming left V 0 bases short and J 4 bases short, with 4 bases between. CDR3 length: 13 residues. The CDR3 loop is CASSLVSTGELFF. CDR3 sequence (DNA): TGTGCCAGCAGCTTGGTGAGCACCGGGGAGCTGTTTTTT.

This clone was picked up one time. The CDR3 DNA reads TGTGCCACCCGAACAGGCGCCGGCTACACCTTC. Translation: CATRTGAGYTF. The J gene is TRBJ1-2, the V gene TRBV27; TRBD1 might be the D (5 bases). Germline V gives CDR1 MNHEY, CDR2 SMNVEV (reference sequence). The CDR3 runs to 11 residues. V lost 10 bases and J lost 8, with 14 bases in between.

The CDR3 region is CASRAGWNMNTEAFF. For the CDR3, the DNA is TGTGCCAGCAGAGCAGGGTGGAACATGAACACTGAAGCTTTCTTT. This chain joins TRBV2 and TRBJ1-1, with a weak D call TRBD1 (5 bases). Germline V gene data show CDR1 as SNHLY and CDR2 as FYNNEI. Trimming cost V 6 bases and J 0 bases, with 14 bases left between them. This CDR3 has 15 residues. The variable domain in full, completed from reference TRBV2 and TRBJ1-1, reads EPEVTQTPSHQVTQMGQEVILRCVPISNHLYFYWYRQILGQKVEFLVSFYNNEISEKSEIFDDQFSVERPDGSNFTLKIRSTKLEDSAMYFCASRAGWNMNTEAFFGQGTRLTVV.